This TCR beta chain appears in the sequencing data of a study of vaccination effects on CD4 cells after COVID-19. Across the whole study: A few patients who were convalescent were sampled early, at day +14, and again late after vaccination. Whole-study results and caveats: In convalescents, spike-reactive clones (those seen post-vaccine) were mainly new vaccine-induced clones.

The method was immunoSEQ multiplex PCR; TCRdb's version includes in-frame clones alone and lacks a portion of them. The data contain roughly 51,000 clones, nearly 75% of them seen just once; the ten biggest clones take up roughly 5.2%. Comment on this clone: Its antigen is currently unknown.

Subsequent to roughly 9 days of culture, CD4+ T cells were isolated. A PCR test confirmed that the person had SARS-CoV-2 infection between March and December 2020. Participants got two doses of BNT162b2 or mRNA-1273 vaccine. The V gene end was trimmed by 6 bases and the J gene end by 0 bases; junction bases not matched to a gene: 9. The CDR3 is made up of 17 amino acids. The germline V gene encodes CDR1 SGHKS and CDR2 YYEKEE (reference sequence). This clonotype originated in a human donor who had a prior SARS-CoV-2 infection. The sample in question was CD4+ T cells from PBMCs cultured without peptide, obtained after COVID-19 vaccination. The rearrangement links TRBV5-5 to TRBJ2-6; 7 bases fit TRBD1. The CDR3 coding sequence is TGTGCCAGCAAGAGGGACAGCGATACCTCTGGGGCCAACGTCCTGACTTTC. As protein: CASKRDSDTSGANVLTF.